This T cell receptor beta chain appears in the sequencing data of a study of blood T cell repertoires in COVID-19 (dated by TCRdb to the early 2020s). About the investigation overall: Collaborator samples came from the United States, Italy and Spain and covered acute and convalescent phases of COVID-19. Subjects who had been exposed to COVID-19, were actively infected with it, or had recovered from it provided the deeply sampled blood TCRbeta repertoires that made up the dataset. HLA class I and class II types, where available, came from metadata supplied by the sample provider rather than from assay-based typing. Nearly every sample came with metadata listing a de-identified subject ID, COVID-19 status, age in years and sex. The repertoires were released in a freely available public database meant as a resource for research on the immune response to SARS-CoV-2. The prospective study material was composed of cDNA or gDNA derived from T cells, B-cell-depleted T cells, or PBMCs. Samples came from the ongoing ImmuneRACE study (first 160 participants) plus 1,254 subjects from 6 global collaborators. Results the study describes overall, beyond this receptor: The amount of clinical and demographic metadata varied by source and participant and was provided uncurated.

The immunoSEQ Assay, a bias-controlled multiplex PCR, was used to amplify TCRbeta CDR3 regions from genomic DNA. The source study handled its data this way. The number of nucleated cells in each sample was estimated by amplification of reference gene primers within the assay. Sequence reads were collapsed and filtered to measure the absolute abundance of every unique TCRbeta CDR3 rearrangement. For each sample, productive Simpson clonality was calculated as the square root of Simpson's diversity index across productive rearrangements. TCRdb took over this immuneACCESS table, retaining in-frame rearrangements with V and J assigned. Such tables are incomplete; in checked studies, under half of the missing clones stem from an unresolved V gene, and the remainder is unexplained. V, J and clone size derive from that table, while D and trimming were established from the DNA sequence. Recorded for this sample are roughly 220,000 clones; roughly 84% of them occurred a single time. Around 20% of the sample is in the top ten clones.

Each collaborating institution followed its own protocols to collect whole blood in K2EDTA tubes. For TCRbeta analysis, collaborators shipped samples as frozen whole blood, isolated PBMCs, or DNA extracted from either of those sample types. Concerning this clone: Its antigen is still unknown. Per-base quality was not reported, and no clone a single base away is much larger than it.

Including cysteine and phenylalanine, the CDR3 has 15 amino acids. Only CDR3 DNA remains: 45 bases, in frame from the first base. Based on the germline V gene, the CDR1 and CDR2 sequences are MRHNA and SNTAGT. Cut back by 3 bases and 5 bases, the V and J ends lie 13 bases apart. The source is a man aged 30 to 45 with active or convalescent COVID-19. Material: peripheral blood. The V and J segments used are TRBV6-4 and TRBJ2-2; a weak D assignment points to TRBD2 (6 bases agree). The CDR3 is CASSDGQGGTGELFF. The bases read TGTGCCAGCAGTGATGGGCAGGGAGGAACCGGGGAGCTGTTTTTT.